This entry features one T cell receptor (beta chain) sequence. What it binds is unknown. The data belong to a study of shared clonotypes between healthy human individuals. CDR3 size: 15 residues. In germline, CDR1 is WSHSY, CDR2 SAAADI. Trimming took 3 bases from V and 7 from J, leaving 16 bases between them. Investigators divided CD4+ cells into CD45RA+ naive and CD45RA-negative memory subsets. Clones were sequenced by immunoSEQ multiplex PCR, and TCRdb holds only the in-frame ones, with some missing. The repertoire holds 600,000 to 800,000 clones, with 72% as singletons. Study findings and constraints: With few donors, the genetic and exposure-history diversity represented was limited. Sampling covered nothing but blood. Tissue TCR repertoires likely differ from those found in blood.

This clonotype was sampled from a woman in her thirties in good health. Sequencing used memory CD4+ T cells sorted from blood. Indicated subset: CD45RA-negative fraction. The chain carries TRBV10-2 and TRBJ2-1, with D perhaps matching TRBD2 (5 bases). The chain's CDR3 is CASSDGWGSGNEQFF. CDR3 coding DNA: TGCGCCAGCAGTGACGGGTGGGGTTCGGGAAATGAGCAGTTCTTC.